This TCR beta chain was identified in a study of early T cells in non-severe SARS-CoV-2 infection. TCRdb ran MiXCR on the 5' RACE reads and lists one entry per CDR3 protein. The table includes around 44,000 distinct CDR3 sequences, around 7.7% detected once. The sample holds many counts of this clonotype. This sequence was found in an adult who was a healthcare worker with PCR-confirmed SARS-CoV-2 infection or an uninfected control (not recorded which). Sequencing used whole blood.

CDR3 DNA: TGTGCCAGCAGGGGGAGCTCCAATCAGCCCCAGCATTTT. Residues: CASRGSSNQPQHF. The chain links TRBV12-3 or TRBV12-4 to TRBJ1-5; D gene uncertain. The CDR3 contains 13 residues. V gave up 6 bases and J gave up 3 bases, with 9 bases separating them.